This paragraph reports one T cell receptor beta chain. The clone's antigen remains unknown. There are no base qualities to consult, and no much larger clone falls within one base. The sample originates from a study of blood T cell repertoires in COVID-19 (dated by TCRdb to the early 2020s). Study-wide context: Collaborator samples came from the United States, Italy and Spain and covered acute and convalescent phases of COVID-19. The material from the prospective study consisted of cDNA or gDNA derived from T cells, B-cell-depleted T cells, or PBMCs. Sample metadata almost always included a de-identified subject ID, COVID-19 status, age in years and sex. The samples were drawn from the first 160 participants of the ongoing ImmuneRACE study and from 950 to 1,500 subjects provided by 6 global collaborators. Where available, HLA class I and class II types were taken from metadata supplied by the sample provider and were not determined by assay-based typing. Subjects who had been exposed to COVID-19, were actively infected with it, or had recovered from it provided the deeply sampled blood TCRbeta repertoires that made up the dataset. The repertoires were made available in a free public database intended to serve as a resource for research on the immune response to SARS-CoV-2.

Whole blood was collected in K2EDTA tubes by collaborating institutions according to the institutions' own protocols. For TCRbeta analysis, collaborators shipped samples in one of three forms: frozen whole blood, isolated PBMCs, or DNA extracted from either of those sample types. Including cysteine and phenylalanine, the CDR3 has 15 amino acids. The only DNA kept is the CDR3, 45 bases in frame from the first base. V is pruned by 5 bases and J by 5 bases, leaving 10 bases of the junction without a gene match. The CDR1 and CDR2 encoded by the germline V gene are SNHLY and FYNNEI. What the authors observed across the whole study: How much clinical and demographic metadata was included differed by source and by participant, and the metadata was provided uncurated.

TCRbeta CDR3 regions were amplified from genomic DNA using the immunoSEQ Assay, a bias-controlled multiplex PCR. From the authors' description of their analysis: Within the assay, amplification of reference gene primers was used to estimate how many nucleated cells each sample contained. Sequence reads were collapsed and filtered to measure the absolute abundance of every unique TCRbeta CDR3 rearrangement. For each sample, productive Simpson clonality was calculated by taking the square root of Simpson's diversity index across productive rearrangements. TCRdb holds this immuneACCESS table with in-frame rearrangements only. Some clones are missing; in checked studies, unresolved V genes explain under half, and the rest has no known cause. That table is the source of V, J and clone size, and D and trimming were worked out from the DNA. A total of approximately 190,000 clones appear in this sample, approximately 90% of them only once. 20% to 25% of the sample is held by the ten biggest clonotypes.

Sequenced input: peripheral blood. The receptor's source is a man aged 55 to 70 with active or convalescent COVID-19. The rearranged segments are TRBV2 and TRBJ2-5; 8 nucleotides in the junction match TRBD2. The sequenced DNA is TGTGCCAGCAGTACTATAGCGGGGACCGGGGAGACCCAGTACTTC. The encoded protein is CASSTIAGTGETQYF.